This T cell receptor gamma chain was retrieved from a study of γδ T cells in repeated Plasmodium falciparum infection. In its sample, this clone was seen a few times. A single base is all that separates this from a far larger clone, so a read error is likely. The sample has other DNA sequences that encode this CDR3 too. Both TRG and TRD chains were sequenced from each sorted sample. TCRdb reprocessed the multiplex PCR reads through CATT. This repertoire shows approximately 30,000 gamma-chain clones, approximately 1.5% found once; its top ten account for 19%. The specimen sequenced was gamma-delta T cells from blood. The sequence came from a pool of human donors (malaria-infected and uninfected, not separated).

CDR3 loop: CALWEPPNYYKKLF. As DNA, the CDR3 is TGTGCCCTGTGGGAGCCTCCGAATTATTATAAGAAACTCTTT. The chain has TRGV9 and TRGJ1 or TRGJ2. The J gene, not given by TCRdb, was assigned here from a germline match of the nucleotide sequence. Germline lookup yields CDR1 GITISATS and CDR2 ISYDGTV (reference sequence). The CDR3 spans 14 residues.